Each of the 20 T cell receptor beta chains below was sequenced from the same sample in a study of blood T cell repertoires in COVID-19. Using immunoSEQ multiplex PCR, the repertoire was profiled, and TCRdb retains in-frame clones only, with some absent. Of roughly 440,000 clones listed, approximately 88% are singletons. The sequenced sample was peripheral blood. The receptor source for this set is a woman aged 45-65 years with COVID-19, enrolled during active disease.

This clone appeared a single time. The V and J genes are TRBV7-3 and TRBJ2-1; 10 positions agree with TRBD2. Germline V CDR1 and CDR2: SGHTA, FQGTGA. The CDR3 loop spans 14 amino acids. Losses at the gene ends were 4 bases for V and 12 bases for J; bases not matched to a gene: 9. The CDR3 region has the DNA TGTGCCAGCAGCTCCCAATATAGCGGGGGGATGCAGTTCTTC. Translating it yields CASSSQYSGGMQFF.

The V call is TRBV6-2 or TRBV6-3, the J call TRBJ1-4; 7 positions match TRBD1. The CDR3 is 14 residues long. V was clipped by 5 bases and J by 3 bases; unmatched bases: 3. Germline V gene sequence: CDR1 MNHEY, CDR2 SVGEGT. In nucleotides, the CDR3 is TGTGCCAGCAGTAGGGGGACAGCTAATGAAAAACTGTTTTTT. Amino acids: CASSRGTANEKLFF.

V is TRBV30 and J is TRBJ2-7, with unresolved D. With 0 bases removed from V and 3 bases from J, the gap between germline ends came to 3 bases. Germline CDR1 GTSNPN, CDR2 SVGIG (reference sequence). The CDR3 loop spans 11 amino acids. The CDR3 protein is CAWSVNYEQYF. The CDR3 coding sequence is TGTGCCTGGAGTGTCAACTACGAGCAGTACTTC.

The chain has TRBV11-3 and TRBJ2-7; 8 bases align to TRBD1. Looked up from germline, CDR1 is SGHNT and CDR2 is YENEEA. With 5 bases clipped from V and 3 bases from J, the junction kept 3 bases outside the gene matches. CDR3 size: 13 residues. The CDR3 DNA sequence: TGTGCCAGCAGCCTACAGGGGGGCTACGAGCAGTACTTC. It translates to CASSLQGGYEQYF. Together with reference TRBV11-3 and TRBJ2-7, the CDR3 gives the full variable domain: EAGVVQSPRYKIIEKKQPVAFWCNPISGHNTLYWYLQNLGQGPELLIRYENEEAVDDSQLPKDRFSAERLKGVDSTLKIQPAELGDSAVYLCASSLQGGYEQYFGPGTRLTVT.

The chain couples TRBV5-1 to TRBJ2-3; TRBD2 might be the D (7 bases). This CDR3 comprises 16 residues. The V gene's germline CDR1 is SGHRS and CDR2 YFSETQ. V was cut by 4 bases and J by 5 bases, with 20 bases left in between. In DNA, the CDR3 is TGCGCCAGCAGCCTTGGGGGAGGGGGACTTGGAGATACGCAGTATTTT. Translating it yields CASSLGGGGLGDTQYF. Full variable domain (remainder filled in from reference TRBV5-1 and TRBJ2-3): KAGVTQTPRYLIKTRGQQVTLSCSPISGHRSVSWYQQTPGQGLQFLFEYFSETQRNKGNFPGRFSGRQFSNSRSEMNVSTLELGDSALYLCASSLGGGGLGDTQYFGPGTRLTVL.

J is TRBJ1-6 and V is TRBV11-3; D not certain. Trimming cost V 4 bases and J 7 bases, with 11 bases left between them. Germline V gene data show CDR1 as SGHNT and CDR2 as YENEEA. The length of the CDR3 is 14 residues. The CDR3 loop reads CASSSRQDNSPLHF. In DNA, the CDR3 is TGTGCCAGCAGCTCCCGACAAGACAATTCACCCCTCCACTTT.

J is TRBJ1-1 and V is TRBV6-6; TRBD1 matches 9 bases. V trimming: 5 bases; J trimming: 0 bases; junction bases outside the gene matches: 10. This CDR3 contains 17 residues. The germline V gene encodes CDR1 MNHNY and CDR2 SVGAGI (reference sequence). The CDR3 sequence is CASSPTGGWDMNTEAFF. The CDR3 nucleotides are TGTGCCAGCAGTCCTACAGGGGGCTGGGATATGAACACTGAAGCTTTCTTT.

The gene calls are TRBV19 and TRBJ1-1; the D gene is possibly TRBD1 (6 bases). The germline V gene encodes CDR1 LNHDA and CDR2 SQIVND (reference sequence). The CDR3 contains 14 residues. Trimming shortened V by 6 bases and J by 6 bases, and 17 bases separated the two germline ends. Here the CDR3 reads CASRGAKGKAEAFF. CDR3 nucleotides: TGTGCCAGTAGGGGGGCCAAGGGAAAGGCTGAAGCTTTCTTT.

The chain uses TRBV28 and TRBJ1-6; 8 nucleotides line up with TRBD1. V dropped 5 bases and J dropped 4; count of bases not matched to a gene: 4. This CDR3 is 15 amino acids long. Per germline, CDR1 MDHEN and CDR2 SYDVKM. CDR3 region: CASSKNRGYNSPLHF. The DNA for the CDR3 is TGTGCCAGCAGTAAAAACAGGGGGTATAATTCACCCCTCCACTTT.

The genes are TRBV2 and TRBJ2-7; 9 bases map to TRBD1. Trimming took 6 bases from V and 4 from J; bases not matched to a gene: 16. The CDR3 runs 17 residues. The germline V gene has CDR1 SNHLY and CDR2 FYNNEI. The CDR3 loop is CASSGFKGTGKRYEQYF. The DNA for the CDR3 is TGTGCCAGCAGCGGATTTAAAGGGACAGGGAAGAGGTACGAGCAGTACTTC.

The rearrangement links TRBV19 to TRBJ1-1; TRBD1 matches at 7 bases. The CDR3 consists of 16 residues. Germline V gives CDR1 LNHDA, CDR2 SQIVND (reference sequence). V dropped 6 bases and J dropped 1; count of bases not matched to a gene: 11. The CDR3 reads CASSPQGGRKNTEAFF. In DNA form, the CDR3 reads TGTGCCAGTAGCCCCCAGGGGGGCAGGAAGAACACTGAAGCTTTCTTT. Filled out from reference TRBV19 and TRBJ1-1, the complete variable domain reads DGGITQSPKYLFRKEGQNVTLSCEQNLNHDAMYWYRQDPGQGLRLIYYSQIVNDFQKGDIAEGYSVSREKKESFPLTVTSAQKNPTAFYLCASSPQGGRKNTEAFFGQGTRLTVV.

This chain's CDR3 is CASSLTPTSSDTQYF. In DNA, the CDR3 is TGTGCCAGCAGCTTAACTCCGACTAGTTCAGATACGCAGTATTTT. The chain has TRBV7-3 and TRBJ2-3; D perhaps matches TRBD2 (6 bases). The length of the CDR3 is 15 residues. Trimming left V 0 bases short and J 4 bases short, with 11 bases between. CDR1 and CDR2 from the germline V gene are SGHTA and FQGTGA.

The gene calls are TRBV4-1 and TRBJ1-1, with no clear D. Germline V gives CDR1 MGHRA, CDR2 YSYEKL. The length of the CDR3 is 15 residues. Trimming stripped 0 bases from V and 0 bases from J, with 8 bases between. CDR3 amino acids: CASSQENTMNTEAFF. The DNA of the CDR3 is TGCGCCAGCAGCCAAGAAAACACCATGAACACTGAAGCTTTCTTT.

The chain links TRBV7-6 to TRBJ1-1; TRBD1 might be the D (6 bases). The CDR3 loop spans 13 amino acids. CDR1 and CDR2 from the germline V gene are SGHVS and FNYEAQ. Trimming left V 6 bases short and J 3 bases short, with 11 bases between. In nucleotides, the CDR3 is TGTGCCAGCAGTCAGGGGTTGGACACTGAAGCTTTCTTT. Its translation: CASSQGLDTEAFF.

The genes are TRBV5-1 and TRBJ1-1, with D uncertain. The CDR3 sequence is 14 residues long. The V end was cut by 2 bases, the J end by 3 bases, with 11 bases between. Germline lookup yields CDR1 SGHRS and CDR2 YFSETQ. As DNA, the CDR3 is TGCGCCAGCAGCTTCGGATTGCGGGACACTGAAGCTTTCTTT. As protein: CASSFGLRDTEAFF.

The chain couples TRBV5-6 to TRBJ2-7, with 7 bases lining up with TRBD2. The CDR3 runs to 12 residues. V lost 4 bases and J lost 11; bases outside the gene matches: 9. Looked up from germline, CDR1 is SGHDT and CDR2 is YYEEEE. The CDR3 spells CASSRVRGGKYF. DNA for the CDR3: TGTGCCAGCAGCCGGGTAAGGGGAGGGAAGTACTTC. The full variable domain, with the rest looked up from reference TRBV5-6 and TRBJ2-7, is DAGVTQSPTHLIKTRGQQVTLRCSPKSGHDTVSWYQQALGQGPQFIFQYYEEEERQRGNFPDRFSGHQFPNYSSELNVNALLLGDSALYLCASSRVRGGKYFGPGTRLTVT.

This chain joins TRBV5-1 and TRBJ2-7; maybe TRBD1 (6 bases). The CDR3 covers 15 residues. V gave up 0 bases and J gave up 2 bases, with 12 bases separating them. Germline CDR1 SGHRS, CDR2 YFSETQ. The DNA of the CDR3 is TGCGCCAGCAGCTTGGAGGGGGTTTTACCCTACGAGCAGTACTTC. Protein sequence: CASSLEGVLPYEQYF.

The CDR3: CASSPSGGASYEQYF. The CDR3, as DNA: TGCGCCAGCAGTCCAAGCGGGGGGGCCTCCTACGAGCAGTACTTC. The J gene is TRBJ2-7, the V gene TRBV5-1, with 10 nucleotides matching TRBD2. Trimming took 5 bases from V and 0 from J; bases not matched to a gene: 5. The CDR3 length is 15 residues. Germline CDR1 and CDR2: SGHRS and YFSETQ.

The chain combines TRBV28 with TRBJ1-1; D is ambiguous. Per germline, CDR1 MDHEN and CDR2 SYDVKM. The CDR3 spans 11 residues. V lost 1 base, J lost 8 bases, and 5 bases lay in between. The CDR3 here is CASSLFREAFF. DNA for the CDR3: TGTGCCAGCAGTTTATTCAGGGAAGCTTTCTTT. Together with reference TRBV28 and TRBJ1-1, the CDR3 gives the full variable domain: DVKVTQSSRYLVKRTGEKVFLECVQDMDHENMFWYRQDPGLGLRLIYFSYDVKMKEKGDIPEGYSVSREKKERFSLILESASTNQTSMYLCASSLFREAFFGQGTRLTVV.

This clone has a handful of counts. V usage is TRBV3-1 (or the pseudogene TRBV3-2) and J usage is TRBJ1-1, with a weak D call TRBD1 (5 bases). From germline, CDR1 is LGHDT and CDR2 YNNKEL (reference sequence). With 0 bases removed from V and 1 base from J, the gap between germline ends came to 18 bases. The CDR3 is 18 amino acids. Here the CDR3 reads CASSQESWTPQANTEAFF. CDR3 nucleotides: TGTGCCAGCAGCCAAGAGAGTTGGACACCTCAAGCGAACACTGAAGCTTTCTTT.